The 2 T cell receptor beta chains listed next were all sequenced from one sample in a study of T cell repertoires in cytomegalovirus infection. TCRdb called the reads again in MiXCR, with one record for every CDR3 protein. This sample yields just under 300,000 distinct CDR3 sequences, of which around 9.6% are seen a single time; around 2.5% belongs to the top ten. Sequenced sample: PBMCs. These receptor sequences come from a human donor in good health (CMV status not recorded). Some clones in this sample may be carry-over from other donors' samples.

In this sample, this clonotype turned up many times. The chain employs TRBV29-1 and TRBJ2-2; D is perhaps TRBD1 (6 bases). V was cut by 4 bases and J by 6 bases, with 6 bases left in between. Germline values: CDR1 SQVTM, CDR2 ANQGSEA. CDR3 size: 11 residues. For the CDR3, the DNA is TGCAGCGTTGGGGGGCCCGGGGAGCTGTTTTTT. Residues: CSVGGPGELFF.

The rearrangement links TRBV6-2 or TRBV6-3 to TRBJ2-3; D gene unclear. The germline V gene has CDR1 MNHEY and CDR2 SVGEGT. V lost 4 bases and J lost 5, with 4 bases in between. The CDR3 is 11 amino acids. The CDR3 loop is CASSSEDTQYF. For the CDR3, the DNA is TGTGCCAGCAGTTCAGAAGATACGCAGTATTTT.